This T cell receptor (beta chain) was identified during a study of blood T cells in healthy people across ages. Findings and caveats of the study: Long-lived and aged donors differed, with more naive CD4+ cells and higher diversity in the long-lived. Any conclusive comparison of naive versus antigen-experienced cells was prevented by using unsorted PBMCs.

Points on this clonotype: Its antigen remains unknown.

The V gene's germline CDR1 is SGHRS and CDR2 YFSETQ. Trimming cost V 7 bases and J 1 base, with 14 bases left between them. The CDR3 covers 14 residues. A sample-barcoded 5' primer and a J-beta primer mix were used in a second PCR of about 7 to 12 cycles. TCRdb reprocessed the 5' RACE reads via MiXCR and lists one record per CDR3 protein. Among 1.6 million or so distinct CDR3 sequences listed, 34% were seen once. Sequencing input: blood. This sequence joins TRBV5-1 and TRBJ1-1, with D possibly TRBD1 on 5 matching bases. This clonotype was obtained from a woman in her thirties in good health. The chain's CDR3 is CASLPGTGNTEAFF. In nucleotides, the CDR3 is TGCGCCAGCCTACCAGGAACAGGGAACACTGAAGCTTTCTTT.